This T cell receptor beta chain was observed in a study of blood T cell repertoires in COVID-19. Across the study: Sites in the United States, Italy and Spain provided acute and convalescent COVID-19 samples.

Trimming cost V 6 bases and J 6 bases; bases outside gene matches: 16. The germline V gene encodes CDR1 LGHNA and CDR2 YNFKEQ. The CDR3 runs 16 residues. Study processing details: Reference gene primer amplification gave estimated nucleated cell counts. Assay used: immunoSEQ multiplex PCR; TCRdb lists only in-frame clones, some missing. That table supplies the V and J calls and clone size; D and trimming were determined from the DNA. Seen here are 250,000 or so clones, around 87% observed once, and the top ten hold about 1.5%. Participant-reported clinical history was the basis for cohort assignment. The chain links TRBV4-2 to TRBJ2-7; 8 bases align to TRBD2. The source of this sequence is a woman between 50 and 59 years old who had recovered from COVID-19. What was sequenced was PBMCs or T cells enriched from blood (not recorded which). CDR3 sequence: CASSAGAGGLSGEQYF. The CDR3 region has the DNA TGTGCCAGCAGTGCAGGGGCGGGAGGTCTTTCGGGCGAGCAGTACTTC.